Detailed here is one T cell receptor beta chain. The antigen is undetermined. The TCR library protocol attached unique molecular identifiers to the individual cDNA molecules. TCRdb analysed the 5' RACE reads with MiXCR anew, one entry per CDR3 protein. The sample yields tens of thousands of distinct CDR3 sequences, about 4.5% seen once. The data belong to a study of early T cells in non-severe SARS-CoV-2 infection. Study at large: Sequencing targeted bulk RNA from unsorted whole blood, leaving chains unpaired. Study-level results: Anti-spike CD8 specificities were favored by VDJdb matching, whose results missed private and CD4 specificities.

This CDR3 is built from 14 residues. V lost 2 bases to trimming and J lost 3 bases, with 10 bases between them. CDR1 is MGHRA, CDR2 YSYEKL, per germline. The genes are TRBV4-1 and TRBJ2-5; TRBD1 or TRBD2 may be the D gene (5 bases each). The sequenced sample consisted of whole blood. This clonotype originated in an adult who was a healthcare worker with PCR-confirmed SARS-CoV-2 infection or an uninfected control (not recorded which). The DNA of the CDR3 is TGCGCCAGCAGCCAAACCGGGACGGAAGAGACCCAGTACTTC. The encoded protein is CASSQTGTEETQYF.